The next 14 T cell receptor beta chains were all read from a single sample in a study of shared T cell receptors in the human thymus. Generated by immunoSEQ multiplex PCR, the TCRdb table keeps only in-frame clones and is missing some. This sample yields some 700,000 clones, of which 80% to 90% are seen a single time; about 0.0098% belongs to the top ten. This sample also appeared in a second study, on human thymus T cells.

Sequencing was performed on thymocytes. These TCRs come from a girl under three years old with a congenital heart defect.

This chain links TRBV7-9 with TRBJ1-3; 10 bases map to TRBD1. Germline V gene sequence: CDR1 SEHNR, CDR2 FQNEAQ (reference sequence). The V and J ends lost 4 bases and 2 bases, in that order; junction bases with no gene match: 2. CDR3 length equals 15 residues. The CDR3 here is CASSSGQGTGNTIYF. The CDR3 bases are TGTGCCAGCAGCTCGGGACAGGGGACTGGAAACACCATATATTTT.

The V gene is TRBV5-1, the J gene TRBJ2-7, with a tentative D call TRBD1 (5 bases). From germline, CDR1 is SGHRS and CDR2 YFSETQ. Trimming removed 4 bases from V and 4 bases from J, with 21 bases in between. The CDR3 is 16 residues long. The CDR3 sequence is CASSIRGGHPWYEQYF. For the CDR3, the DNA is TGCGCCAGCAGCATAAGGGGTGGACACCCGTGGTACGAGCAGTACTTC.

The rearrangement joins TRBV28 to TRBJ1-1; 7 bases fit TRBD1. This CDR3 contains 17 residues. The V and J ends lost 5 bases and 1 base, in that order; junction bases with no gene match: 13. Germline assignment: CDR1 MDHEN and CDR2 SYDVKM. CDR3 sequence: CASSPSPRQGENTEAFF. CDR3 sequence (DNA): TGTGCCAGCAGTCCATCACCTAGACAGGGAGAGAACACTGAAGCTTTCTTT.

This chain uses TRBV28 with TRBJ2-7; D not certain. V dropped 2 bases and J dropped 2 bases, with 10 bases sitting between them. The CDR3 has 14 amino acids. In germline, CDR1 is MDHEN, CDR2 SYDVKM. The CDR3 nucleotides read TGTGCCAGCAGTTTACAACGACTCACCTACGAGCAGTACTTC. The encoded protein is CASSLQRLTYEQYF.

The chain employs TRBV13 and TRBJ2-5, with TRBD1 matching over 9 bases. V was pared by 1 base and J by 5 bases, with 8 bases of the junction left unmatched. Germline V gene lookup returns CDR1 PRHDT and CDR2 FYEKMQ (reference sequence). The CDR3 has 16 amino acids. This CDR3 reads CASSLEGQGPMETQYF. DNA for the CDR3: TGTGCCAGCAGCTTAGAGGGACAGGGCCCTATGGAGACCCAGTACTTC.

This rearrangement joins TRBV5-1 to TRBJ2-5, with TRBD1 as a possible D gene (5 bases). The V gene's germline CDR1 is SGHRS and CDR2 YFSETQ. The CDR3 is 14 residues long. V lost 0 bases and J 4 bases, leaving 10 bases between the germline ends. CDR3 bases: TGCGCCAGCAGCTTGGCCCGAGACAGAGAGACCCAGTACTTC. Protein: CASSLARDRETQYF. The whole variable domain, filled in from reference TRBV5-1 and TRBJ2-5, reads KAGVTQTPRYLIKTRGQQVTLSCSPISGHRSVSWYQQTPGQGLQFLFEYFSETQRNKGNFPGRFSGRQFSNSRSEMNVSTLELGDSALYLCASSLARDRETQYFGPGTRLLVL.

The chain couples TRBV6-1 to TRBJ1-2; D is perhaps TRBD1 (6 bases). The CDR3 loop spans 16 amino acids. Between the trimmed V and J ends, which lost 1 base and 0 bases, there was a span of 12 bases. Per the germline V gene, CDR1 is MNHNS and CDR2 is SASEGT. The CDR3 region has the DNA TGTGCCAGCAGTGAAGACGTACAGGGAGCTAACTATGGCTACACCTTC. It specifies CASSEDVQGANYGYTF.

This chain uses TRBV28 with TRBJ2-7, with D possibly being TRBD2 (5 bases). CDR1 and CDR2 from the germline V gene are MDHEN and SYDVKM. V gave up 3 bases and J gave up 0 bases, with 12 bases separating them. The CDR3 covers 15 residues. Here the CDR3 DNA reads TGTGCCAGCAGTTTTATCGGTACTAGCTCCTACGAGCAGTACTTC. It yields the protein CASSFIGTSSYEQYF.

Notes on this clone: Other DNA sequences from this sample encode an identical CDR3 as well. This chain joins TRBV5-6 and TRBJ2-7, with D possibly matching TRBD2 (5 bases). Trimming removed 0 bases from V and 3 bases from J, with 7 bases in between. This CDR3 has 13 residues. Germline values: CDR1 SGHDT, CDR2 YYEEEE. The CDR3 here is CASSLAGIYEQYF. The CDR3 region has the DNA TGTGCCAGCAGCTTGGCGGGGATCTACGAGCAGTACTTC.

V usage is TRBV2 and J usage is TRBJ2-5; TRBD1 is a possible D gene (6 bases). Germline-derived CDR1 and CDR2 are SNHLY and FYNNEI. This CDR3 region has 12 residues. The germline V and J ends were trimmed by 6 bases and 3 bases, with 8 bases remaining between them. Here the CDR3 reads CASRGGEETQYF. As DNA, the CDR3 is TGTGCCAGCAGAGGGGGTGAAGAGACCCAGTACTTC.

This clone came up a few times. The chain joins TRBV29-1 to TRBJ2-1; D uncertain. The CDR3 sequence is 14 residues long. From germline, CDR1 is SQVTM and CDR2 ANQGSEA. V was trimmed by 6 bases and J by 7 bases, leaving 19 bases between them. CDR3 nucleotides: TGCAGCGTGACCGGTTTCCGTAAGAGGAATGAGCAGTTCTTC. Translated, it gives CSVTGFRKRNEQFF.

The rearrangement links TRBV27 to TRBJ1-2; the D gene is possibly TRBD1 (5 bases). CDR1 MNHEY and CDR2 SMNVEV come from the germline V gene (reference sequence). This CDR3 contains 14 residues. Trimming cost V 2 bases and J 8 bases, with 15 bases left between them. The CDR3 here is CASSLLGTSGGYTF. Here the CDR3 DNA reads TGTGCCAGCAGTTTACTGGGGACTAGTGGGGGCTACACCTTC.

The chain carries TRBV5-6 and TRBJ2-1, with TRBD2 matching over 8 bases. This CDR3 is built from 16 residues. V dropped 5 bases and J dropped 3; count of bases not matched to a gene: 10. The V gene's germline CDR1 is SGHDT and CDR2 YYEEEE. The CDR3 DNA sequence: TGTGCCAGCAGATTTACTACTAGCGGCTACTACAATGAGCAGTTCTTC. Its protein product is CASRFTTSGYYNEQFF.

J is TRBJ1-5 and V is TRBV12-5, with 9 nucleotides matching TRBD1. V dropped 6 bases and J dropped 1; count of bases not matched to a gene: 4. The CDR3 spans 15 residues. Germline CDR1 and CDR2: LGHNT and FRNRAP. This chain's CDR3 is CASGSDRGSNQPQHF. The CDR3 region has the DNA TGTGCTAGTGGCTCCGACAGGGGGAGCAATCAGCCCCAGCATTTT.